Shown below are 23 T cell receptor beta chains from a single sample sequenced in a study of identical twins. TCRdb processed the 5' RACE reads anew with MiXCR; each CDR3 protein has one entry. The sample contains around 290,000 distinct CDR3 sequences, roughly 9.7% of which appear only once. Separately, the same data were catalogued under a study of yellow fever vaccine responses in identical twins.

The sequencing input was CD8+ T cells sorted from blood. Every receptor here comes from a woman between 18 and 29 years old in good health.

The genes are TRBV20-1 and TRBJ1-2; 9 positions match TRBD1. With 5 bases clipped from V and 3 bases from J, the junction kept 10 bases outside the gene matches. The germline V gene has CDR1 DFQATT and CDR2 SNEGSKA (reference sequence). CDR3 size: 15 residues. For the CDR3, the DNA is TGCAGTGCTCCGAGGACAGGGGCACAGGACTATGGCTACACCTTC. This codes for CSAPRTGAQDYGYTF.

In this sample, this clonotype turned up a few times. The chain carries TRBV28 and TRBJ2-7; 9 bases match TRBD1. J lost 2 bases, V lost 3 bases, and 5 bases had no gene match. This CDR3 region has 15 residues. The germline V gene encodes CDR1 MDHEN and CDR2 SYDVKM. The CDR3 region is CASSFPRDRAYEQYF. The CDR3 region has the DNA TGTGCCAGCAGTTTCCCCCGGGACAGGGCCTACGAGCAGTACTTC.

This clonotype occurred many times. The chain employs TRBV12-3 or TRBV12-4 and TRBJ2-7, with D unresolved. The CDR3 runs 13 residues. Trimming cost V 2 bases and J 4 bases, with 9 bases left between them. The chain's CDR3 is CASSLNLVYEQYF. As DNA, the CDR3 is TGTGCCAGCAGTTTAAATCTGGTTTACGAGCAGTACTTC.

This clonotype appeared a few times. The chain joins TRBV10-3 to TRBJ2-7; D is possibly TRBD1 or TRBD2 (6 bases each). The V end was cut by 6 bases, the J end by 2 bases, with 14 bases between. Germline assignment: CDR1 ENHRY and CDR2 SYGVKD. CDR3 length: 14 amino acids. This chain's CDR3 is CAISPGANTYEQYF. CDR3 sequence (DNA): TGTGCCATCAGCCCGGGGGCCAACACCTACGAGCAGTACTTC.

This chain joins TRBV7-2 and TRBJ2-3, with D possibly TRBD1 on 6 matching bases. CDR1 is SGHTA and CDR2 is FQGNSA in the germline V gene. Trimming removed 4 bases at V and 2 bases at J, with 16 bases between. The CDR3 runs 16 residues. The CDR3 loop is CASSSGQLSLTDTQYF. CDR3 DNA: TGTGCCAGCAGCTCCGGACAGCTATCCCTCACAGATACGCAGTATTTT.

This clonotype was recorded many times. The rearrangement uses TRBV5-6 and TRBJ2-7; the match to TRBD2 covers 9 bases. The CDR3 sequence is 15 residues long. Unmatched junction bases numbered 9, after V lost 6 bases and J lost 2 bases. Germline CDR1 reads SGHDT; CDR2 reads YYEEEE. Here the CDR3 DNA reads TGTGCCAGCATCTCCGGGGCGGGAGGGGCCTACGAGCAGTACTTC. It yields the protein CASISGAGGAYEQYF.

This clonotype was counted a few times. This sequence joins TRBV11-2 and TRBJ1-2, with 9 bases lining up with TRBD1. This CDR3 comprises 14 residues. Germline CDR1 is SGHAT and CDR2 is FQNNGV. The V segment lost 0 bases and the J segment 8 bases; nucleotides outside the gene matches: 4. CDR3 protein: CASSLEGQGLGYTF. In nucleotides, the CDR3 is TGTGCCAGCAGCTTAGAGGGACAGGGTCTCGGCTACACCTTC. The full variable domain, rest sourced from reference TRBV11-2 and TRBJ1-2, is EAGVAQSPRYKIIEKRQSVAFWCNPISGHATLYWYQQILGQGPKLLIQFQNNGVVDDSQLPKDRFSAERLKGVDSTLKIQPAKLEDSAVYLCASSLEGQGLGYTFGSGTRLTVV.

This clonotype was counted many times. CDR3 DNA sequence: TGTGCCAGCAGTTTTTCGGACAGGGGGCTTGAGCAGTTCTTC. Translated: CASSFSDRGLEQFF. The chain employs TRBV12-3 or TRBV12-4 and TRBJ2-1; 11 bases align to TRBD1. The CDR3 has 14 amino acids. The J segment lost 9 bases and the V segment lost 3 bases, leaving 4 bases of the junction unmatched.

This clonotype has a handful of counts. J is TRBJ2-1 and V is TRBV20-1; possibly TRBD2 for D (6 bases). The CDR3 runs 12 residues. Between the trimmed V and J ends, which lost 6 bases and 4 bases, there was a span of 10 bases. The germline V gene encodes CDR1 DFQATT and CDR2 SNEGSKA (reference sequence). The chain's CDR3 is CSARGEYNEQFF. The CDR3 DNA is TGCAGTGCCCGCGGGGAGTACAATGAGCAGTTCTTC.

The chain is built from TRBV4-2 and TRBJ2-1, with TRBD2 as a possible D gene (7 bases). Per the germline V gene, CDR1 is LGHNA and CDR2 is YNFKEQ. This CDR3 has 15 amino acids. With 1 base removed from V and 7 bases from J, the gap between germline ends came to 14 bases. This CDR3 is CASSQAAGAGNEQFF. The CDR3 DNA reads TGTGCCAGCAGCCAAGCGGCGGGGGCCGGGAATGAGCAGTTCTTC.

The rearrangement links TRBV4-3 to TRBJ2-2, with D possibly called TRBD1 or TRBD2 (5 bases each). Germline lookup yields CDR1 LGHNA and CDR2 YSLEER. V shed 0 bases and J shed 6 bases, with 8 bases lying between them. The CDR3 loop spans 14 amino acids. The CDR3: CASSQDWGSGELFF. CDR3 DNA: TGCGCCAGCAGCCAAGACTGGGGGTCCGGGGAGCTGTTTTTT.

This clonotype has at least ten counts. This chain links TRBV20-1 with TRBJ2-3; D unclear. V lost 1 base and J lost 6, with 11 bases in between. CDR3 size: 13 residues. The germline V gene has CDR1 DFQATT and CDR2 SNEGSKA (reference sequence). The DNA for the CDR3 is TGCAGTGCTAGAGGAGAGACCACCGATACGCAGTATTTT. This translates into CSARGETTDTQYF.

This clonotype was seen a handful of times. The chain links TRBV10-3 to TRBJ2-7; D is unclear. V lost 0 bases and J lost 2, with 2 bases in between. CDR1 is ENHRY and CDR2 is SYGVKD in the germline V gene. The CDR3 is 12 amino acids. CDR3 residues: CAISESTYEQYF. Written as DNA, the CDR3 is TGTGCCATCAGTGAGTCGACCTACGAGCAGTACTTC.

The chain links TRBV20-1 to TRBJ2-5; 14 nucleotides align to TRBD2. V gave up 1 base and J gave up 7 bases; unmatched junction bases: 14. The CDR3 is 18 amino acids. Germline V gene sequence: CDR1 DFQATT, CDR2 SNEGSKA (reference sequence). The CDR3: CSARGTERTSGGIWTQYF. The DNA for the CDR3 is TGCAGTGCTAGAGGGACTGAGAGGACTAGCGGGGGGATTTGGACCCAGTACTTC.

Ten or more counts support this clonotype. Written as DNA, the CDR3 is TGTGCCAGCAGTCCCCAGCTAAATGAGCAGTTCTTC. This gives the protein CASSPQLNEQFF. V gene TRBV27 combines with J gene TRBJ2-1; D gene unclear. Germline values: CDR1 MNHEY, CDR2 SMNVEV (reference sequence). Trimming removed 5 bases from V and 7 bases from J, with 9 bases in between. The CDR3 covers 12 residues.

This clonotype was seen ten or more times. The rearrangement links TRBV4-3 to TRBJ2-7; 7 bases are a match to TRBD2. Germline V CDR1 and CDR2: LGHNA, YSLEER. The CDR3 runs to 14 residues. V dropped 6 bases and J dropped 1; count of bases not matched to a gene: 6. The CDR3 DNA follows: TGCGCCAGCAGTACCGGGACTACATCCTACGAGCAGTACTTC. Protein product: CASSTGTTSYEQYF.

This clonotype was picked up many times. The chain joins TRBV27 to TRBJ2-7, with 7 bases that match TRBD2. J was trimmed by 2 bases and V by 9 bases; bases with no gene match: 10. Germline V gene sequence: CDR1 MNHEY, CDR2 SMNVEV (reference sequence). This CDR3 is built from 14 residues. CDR3 nucleotides: TGTGCCAGTTGGGAGGGCCTTCGCCCCTACGAGCAGTACTTC. It codes for CASWEGLRPYEQYF.

The J gene is TRBJ2-3, the V gene TRBV10-3; D is ambiguous. Between the trimmed V and J ends, which lost 4 bases and 1 base, there was a span of 15 bases. CDR1 is ENHRY and CDR2 is SYGVKD in the germline V gene. The CDR3 runs to 16 residues. CDR3 residues: CAISVLAVERTDTQYF. The DNA of the CDR3 is TGTGCCATCAGTGTCCTGGCCGTCGAACGCACAGATACGCAGTATTTT.

This clonotype appeared many times. The V and J genes are TRBV4-3 and TRBJ2-1; 11 bases line up with TRBD2. The CDR3 sequence is 16 residues long. V lost 0 bases, J lost 4 bases, and 2 bases stayed unmatched. Germline V gene data show CDR1 as LGHNA and CDR2 as YSLEER. The CDR3 coding sequence is TGCGCCAGCAGCCAAGAGATAGCGGGAGGGTACAATGAGCAGTTCTTC. Amino acids: CASSQEIAGGYNEQFF.

This clonotype was seen more than once but under ten times. The V gene is TRBV28, the J gene TRBJ2-7, with D perhaps TRBD1 (6 bases). The CDR3 length is 16 residues. CDR1 and CDR2 from the germline V gene are MDHEN and SYDVKM. Trimming took off 4 bases at V and 6 bases at J, with 22 bases between the two ends. CDR3 region: CASSSRPGQFKGEQYF. CDR3 in DNA: TGTGCCAGCAGTTCCCGCCCTGGACAGTTCAAAGGCGAGCAGTACTTC.

This chain connects TRBV2 to TRBJ2-7, with D uncertain. The CDR3 sequence is 14 residues long. V gave up 4 bases and J gave up 2 bases, with 12 bases separating them. Germline V CDR1 and CDR2: SNHLY, FYNNEI. CDR3 nucleotide sequence: TGTGCCAGCAGTGTTTTGGCCGCTACCTACGAGCAGTACTTC. This translates into CASSVLAATYEQYF. Looking up the rest from reference TRBV2 and TRBJ2-7 gives the full variable domain: EPEVTQTPSHQVTQMGQEVILRCVPISNHLYFYWYRQILGQKVEFLVSFYNNEISEKSEIFDDQFSVERPDGSNFTLKIRSTKLEDSAMYFCASSVLAATYEQYFGPGTRLTVT.

This clonotype was counted many times. V gene TRBV20-1 combines with J gene TRBJ2-1, with unresolved D. The length of the CDR3 is 15 residues. The ends were cut back, 0 bases at V and 4 bases at J, with 13 bases in the middle. In germline, CDR1 is DFQATT, CDR2 SNEGSKA (reference sequence). The CDR3 bases are TGCAGTGCTAGAGATCTGGCCAGGTTGTACAATGAGCAGTTCTTC. As protein: CSARDLARLYNEQFF.

This clonotype was detected only a few times. The chain is built from TRBV13 and TRBJ1-2; D ambiguous. The CDR3 sequence is 12 residues long. Trimming took 4 bases from V and 5 from J, leaving 8 bases between them. CDR1 is PRHDT and CDR2 is FYEKMQ in the germline V gene (reference sequence). CDR3 in amino acids: CASSSYQYGYTF. The CDR3 region has the DNA TGTGCCAGCAGCTCCTACCAGTATGGCTACACCTTC.